This T cell receptor (beta chain) was recovered during a study of T cell changes during pregnancy in multiple sclerosis. Using immunoSEQ multiplex PCR, the repertoire was profiled, and TCRdb retains in-frame clones only, with some absent. This sample yields around 33,000 clones, of which 90% are seen a single time; roughly 0.58% belongs to the top ten. The material sequenced was CD4+ T cells from peripheral blood mononuclear cells, taken in the third trimester of pregnancy. The receptor comes from a female donor in good health, enrolled as a control in a pregnancy study.

CDR3 sequence: CASSSGSFGADTQYF. The CDR3 bases are TGTGCCAGCAGCTCTGGGAGCTTTGGGGCAGATACGCAGTATTTT. The chain uses TRBV11-2 and TRBJ2-3; D is possibly TRBD2 (5 bases). The CDR3 is made up of 15 amino acids. Germline CDR1 and CDR2: SGHAT and FQNNGV. V lost 4 bases to trimming and J lost 4 bases, with 15 bases between them.